The 8 T cell receptor beta chains below come from one sample, sequenced in a study of blood T cell repertoires in COVID-19. Repertoires were generated with immunoSEQ multiplex PCR, while TCRdb's copy carries only in-frame clones and drops some. Of approximately 340,000 clones in the sample, approximately 93% were seen once. Source material: PBMCs or T cells enriched from blood (not recorded which). Every receptor here comes from a woman aged 40 to 49 who had been exposed to COVID-19.

The rearrangement uses TRBV30 and TRBJ1-2, with D hard to call. Trimming took off 0 bases at V and 3 bases at J, with 14 bases between the two ends. This CDR3 has 15 amino acids. Germline V gene lookup returns CDR1 GTSNPN and CDR2 SVGIG (reference sequence). The CDR3 reads CAWSVRTVPYYGYTF. The CDR3 nucleotides are TGTGCCTGGAGTGTACGAACGGTTCCTTACTATGGCTACACCTTC.

This chain links TRBV30 with TRBJ1-2, with no clear D. V was pared by 0 bases and J by 4 bases, with 12 bases between. This CDR3 comprises 14 residues. Germline V gene lookup returns CDR1 GTSNPN and CDR2 SVGIG (reference sequence). The CDR3 region is CAWSVQLGTYGYTF. DNA of the CDR3: TGTGCCTGGAGTGTACAGCTGGGTACCTATGGCTACACCTTC.

The chain has TRBV5-1 and TRBJ1-1, with no clear D. V lost 4 bases and J 7 bases, leaving 17 bases between the germline ends. This CDR3 is 14 amino acids long. CDR1 SGHRS and CDR2 YFSETQ come from the germline V gene. In nucleotides, the CDR3 is TGCGCCAGCAGCCCGACGGCTCAGGCAAATGAAGCTTTCTTT. Its translation: CASSPTAQANEAFF. The full variable domain, in which reference TRBV5-1 and TRBJ1-1 provide the parts outside the CDR3, is KAGVTQTPRYLIKTRGQQVTLSCSPISGHRSVSWYQQTPGQGLQFLFEYFSETQRNKGNFPGRFSGRQFSNSRSEMNVSTLELGDSALYLCASSPTAQANEAFFGQGTRLTVV.

J is TRBJ2-2 and V is TRBV24-1; D is perhaps TRBD2 (6 bases). The CDR3 runs 15 residues. Germline V CDR1 and CDR2: KGHDR, SFDVKD. Trimming stripped 3 bases from V and 8 bases from J, with 15 bases between. The CDR3 is CATSDPTWRGGELFF. CDR3 DNA: TGTGCCACCAGTGATCCGACCTGGAGGGGAGGGGAGCTGTTTTTT.

Only one count was recorded for this clone. The chain carries TRBV6-5 and TRBJ1-2; TRBD1 aligns across 9 bases. With V trimmed by 6 bases and J by 3 bases, 5 bases remained unmatched. Germline V gene lookup returns CDR1 MNHEY and CDR2 SVGAGI. This CDR3 is built from 14 residues. The CDR3 loop is CASRGGQGHYGYTF. CDR3 DNA sequence: TGTGCCAGCAGGGGAGGACAGGGGCACTATGGCTACACCTTC.

The rearrangement uses TRBV19 and TRBJ2-1; possible D gene TRBD1, 5 bases. From germline, CDR1 is LNHDA and CDR2 SQIVND (reference sequence). The CDR3 has 16 residues. The V gene lost 7 bases and the J gene lost 8 bases, with 24 bases spanning the gap. The CDR3 sequence: CASTASPPRASDEQFF. The CDR3 nucleotides are TGTGCCAGTACCGCCTCCCCCCCCAGGGCCTCGGATGAGCAGTTCTTC.

This clone has just one count. The rearrangement joins TRBV28 to TRBJ1-5; 7 bases line up with TRBD1. V trimming: 5 bases; J trimming: 0 bases; junction bases outside the gene matches: 16. Germline V gives CDR1 MDHEN, CDR2 SYDVKM. The length of the CDR3 is 19 residues. The chain's CDR3 is CASSPIPGQRAYSNQPQHF. The CDR3 DNA is TGTGCCAGCAGTCCTATTCCGGGACAGAGGGCTTATAGCAATCAGCCCCAGCATTTT.

V is TRBV24-1 and J is TRBJ2-1, with a possible D match to TRBD2 (6 bases). The CDR3 length is 15 residues. CDR1 and CDR2 from the germline V gene are KGHDR and SFDVKD. The V and J ends lost 3 bases and 8 bases respectively, with 16 bases between them. In nucleotides, the CDR3 is TGTGCCACCAGTGATCCGAGGAGGGGCGAGGATGAGCAGTTCTTC. Its translation: CATSDPRRGEDEQFF.